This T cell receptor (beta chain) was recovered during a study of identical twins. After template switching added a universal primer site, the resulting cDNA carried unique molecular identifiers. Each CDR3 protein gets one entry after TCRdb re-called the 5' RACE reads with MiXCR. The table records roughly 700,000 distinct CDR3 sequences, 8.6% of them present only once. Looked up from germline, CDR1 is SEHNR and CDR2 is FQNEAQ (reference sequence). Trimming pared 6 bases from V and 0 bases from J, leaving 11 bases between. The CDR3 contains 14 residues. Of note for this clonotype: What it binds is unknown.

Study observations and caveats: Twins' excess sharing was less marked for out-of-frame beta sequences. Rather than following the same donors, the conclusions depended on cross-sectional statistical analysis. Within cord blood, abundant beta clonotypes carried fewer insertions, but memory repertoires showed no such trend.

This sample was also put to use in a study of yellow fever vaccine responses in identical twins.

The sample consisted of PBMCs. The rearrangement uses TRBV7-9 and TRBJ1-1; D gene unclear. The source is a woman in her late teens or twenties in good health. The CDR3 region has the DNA TGTGCCAGCAGGGGCCGAAATTTGAACACTGAAGCTTTCTTT. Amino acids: CASRGRNLNTEAFF.